The table lists the clone carrying this T cell receptor (beta chain) with a few counts. Its target is unknown. The data stem from a study of T cell repertoires in cytomegalovirus infection. TCRdb independently ran MiXCR on the reads; one entry per CDR3 protein. Among about 920,000 distinct CDR3 sequences, around 32% were seen once, and the ten largest hold roughly 13%. The TCR sequence derives from a human donor in good health (CMV status not recorded). Some clones in this sample may be carry-over from other donors' samples. This sample comprised cultured CD8+ T cells from PBMCs, obtained from culture after CMV antigen stimulation.

CDR3 region: CASSNPGQLAKNIQYF. The CDR3 coding sequence is TGTGCCAGCAGTAACCCCGGGCAGCTAGCCAAAAACATTCAGTACTTC. This chain links TRBV6-5 with TRBJ2-4; D not certain. Trimming left V 5 bases short and J 0 bases short, with 14 bases between. Germline CDR1 and CDR2: MNHEY and SVGAGI. This CDR3 contains 16 residues.